The source of this T cell receptor beta chain is a study of blood T cell repertoires in COVID-19. Across the whole study: The study drew acute and convalescent COVID-19 samples from the United States, Italy and Spain. In each case, the material was cDNA or gDNA derived from T cells, B-cell-depleted T cells, or PBMCs.

In the authors' workflow: Amplification from reference gene primers served as the basis for estimated nucleated cell counts. Clones were sequenced by immunoSEQ multiplex PCR, and TCRdb holds only the in-frame ones, with some missing. V and J calls and clone size are as listed in that table; D and trimming were resolved from the DNA. The data contain approximately 120,000 clones, over 60% of them singletons. This clone appeared once. The junction had 5 bases not matched to a gene; V was cut back by 3 bases and J by 4 bases. This CDR3 region has 15 residues. The germline gives CDR1 SGHRS, CDR2 YFSETQ. The TCR was taken from a middle-aged man with active or convalescent COVID-19. The sequencing sample was made of peripheral blood. The chain recombines TRBV5-1 with TRBJ2-3; 10 bases line up with TRBD2. The CDR3 bases are TGCGCCAGCAGCTGGAGCGGGGGGGCCCCAGATACGCAGTATTTT. Protein product: CASSWSGGAPDTQYF.